The clone carrying this T cell receptor (beta chain) was recorded a few times. Its antigen is as yet unknown. Germline CDR1 SGHNT, CDR2 YYREEE (reference sequence). Trimming left V 2 bases short and J 7 bases short, with 13 bases between. The CDR3 has 15 amino acids. The source of the sample is a study of cytomegalovirus exposure and HLA in healthy donors. Study-wide findings and caveats: Many donors carried some public TCRs, although rarity characterized most TCR sequences. In vitro experiments confirmed that a few CMV-associated chains were specific for CMV antigens. Cytomegalovirus-associated status was assigned to roughly 160 TCR beta chains.

The repertoire was sequenced with immunoSEQ multiplex PCR; TCRdb's copy has only in-frame clones and lacks some. The data contain 150,000 to 200,000 clones, around 85% of them singletons. V is TRBV5-4 and J is TRBJ1-6; D remains ambiguous. The sequence was collected from a man between 25 and 39 years old in good health and CMV-seropositive. Input material: PBMCs. The CDR3 loop reads CASSLSFRVNSPLHF. As DNA, the CDR3 is TGTGCCAGCAGCTTATCTTTCCGTGTCAATTCACCCCTCCACTTT.